These 10 T cell receptor beta chains were sequenced from one sample in a study of cytomegalovirus exposure and HLA in healthy donors. With 60 Vbeta and 13 Jbeta primers, the PCR was carried out. Repertoires were generated with immunoSEQ multiplex PCR, while TCRdb's copy carries only in-frame clones and drops some. The table has about 100,000 clones, roughly three quarters seen once. The sequencing input was PBMCs. These TCRs come from a female donor in good health and CMV-seropositive.

This clone has a single count. The V gene is TRBV7-6, the J gene TRBJ2-7; TRBD1 aligns across 10 bases. The CDR3 is made up of 16 amino acids. CDR1 is SGHVS and CDR2 is FNYEAQ in the germline V gene. V lost 2 bases and J lost 3; bases outside the gene matches: 7. The CDR3 reads CASSLRDRGPLYEQYF. The DNA of the CDR3 is TGTGCCAGCAGCTTAAGGGACAGGGGTCCCCTCTACGAGCAGTACTTC.

This clone was recorded a few times. The gene calls are TRBV18 and TRBJ1-4; possibly TRBD1 for D (6 bases). Looked up from germline, CDR1 is KGHSH and CDR2 is LQKENI. The V end lost 3 bases, the J end lost 0 bases, and 8 bases lay between the germline ends. This CDR3 has 15 residues. The CDR3 sequence is CASSPRQATNEKLFF. The CDR3 DNA follows: TGTGCCAGCTCACCTCGACAGGCAACTAATGAAAAACTGTTTTTT.

This chain uses TRBV5-8 with TRBJ1-3; no firm D call. Germline loops: CDR1 SGHTS, CDR2 YDEGEE. The CDR3 length is 14 residues. The ends were cut back, 5 bases at V and 0 bases at J, with 9 bases in the middle. CDR3 loop: CASSFASSGNTIYF. The CDR3 nucleotides read TGTGCCAGCAGTTTCGCCAGCTCTGGAAACACCATATATTTT.

This clone appeared once. The V and J genes are TRBV27 and TRBJ2-1; TRBD2 aligns across 9 bases. CDR3 size: 12 residues. Germline trimming cut 10 bases from V and 3 bases from J; bases unmatched to any gene: 1. CDR1 MNHEY and CDR2 SMNVEV come from the germline V gene (reference sequence). The CDR3 loop reads CATSGIYNEQFF. The DNA for the CDR3 is TGTGCCACTAGCGGGATCTACAATGAGCAGTTCTTC.

The chain is built from TRBV11-3 and TRBJ2-3; 7 bases fit TRBD2. The CDR3 extends over 14 amino acids. V was clipped by 4 bases and J by 4 bases; unmatched bases: 5. Germline CDR1 reads SGHNT; CDR2 reads YENEEA. In nucleotides, the CDR3 is TGTGCCAGCAGCTCGGGGGGAGTCGCAGATACGCAGTATTTT. Its protein is CASSSGGVADTQYF.

The chain has TRBV5-1 and TRBJ2-5, with TRBD1 matching 8 bases. The tail of the sequence fits TRBJ2-7 better, so the J call may be wrong. CDR1 SGHRS and CDR2 YFSETQ come from the germline V gene. CDR3 size: 13 residues. CDR3 region: CASSLGQGSEQYF. The CDR3 DNA reads TGCGCCAGCAGCTTGGGACAGGGGAGCGAGCAGTACTTC.

J is TRBJ1-2 and V is TRBV29-1, with a tentative D call TRBD1 (5 bases). The CDR3 runs to 12 residues. In germline, CDR1 is SQVTM, CDR2 ANQGSEA. Trimming removed 4 bases from V and 3 bases from J, with 9 bases in between. CDR3 loop: CSVVWGDYGYTF. Written as DNA, the CDR3 is TGCAGCGTTGTGTGGGGGGACTATGGCTACACCTTC.

The chain recombines TRBV4-3 with TRBJ2-3, with TRBD2 matching 8 bases. J was trimmed by 0 bases and V by 1 base; bases with no gene match: 9. Germline CDR1 reads LGHNA; CDR2 reads YSLEER. CDR3 length: 18 amino acids. The chain's CDR3 is CASSQAPWVAGSTDTQYF. The CDR3, as DNA: TGCGCCAGCAGCCAAGCTCCTTGGGTAGCGGGGAGCACAGATACGCAGTATTTT.

The chain links TRBV7-9 to TRBJ2-7; 7 bases are a match to TRBD1. V gave up 5 bases and J gave up 4 bases; unmatched junction bases: 8. The CDR3 length is 14 residues. Per germline, CDR1 SEHNR and CDR2 FQNEAQ (reference sequence). The CDR3 DNA is TGTGCCAGCAGCCCGATGGAACAGGGGTACGAGCAGTACTTC. Amino acids: CASSPMEQGYEQYF.

CDR3 in DNA: TGTGCCAGCAGCTTAGGGGCGGGCGGCTACACTGAAGCTTTCTTT. Protein sequence: CASSLGAGGYTEAFF. The V and J genes are TRBV7-2 and TRBJ1-1; D is unclear. V was clipped by 1 base and J by 3 bases, with 12 bases between them. CDR3 length equals 15 residues. CDR1 and CDR2 from the germline V gene are SGHTA and FQGNSA.